This TCR beta chain emerged from a study of PD-L1 blockade in urothelial cancer. Study at large: Atezolizumab (1,200 mg intravenously every 3 weeks) began in 2014 for patients. About 90% of the roughly 29 patients were men with bladder-origin urothelial cancer. Each patient had 0 to 3 earlier chemotherapy regimens.

With 5 bases clipped from V and 5 bases from J, the junction kept 6 bases outside the gene matches. The CDR3 length is 13 residues. Per germline, CDR1 MNHNS and CDR2 SASEGT. Sequenced by immunoSEQ multiplex PCR; TCRdb stores in-frame clones only, minus some. The sample carries approximately 90,000 clones, around 90% recorded once. Time point denoted: pretreatment peripheral blood. Each patient gave between 1 and 8 samples of peripheral blood mononuclear cells, which were collected pretreatment and during treatment. This TCR derives from a man aged 55 to 70 with urothelial cancer. Source: PBMCs, taken around atezolizumab (anti-PD-L1) treatment. The chain is built from TRBV6-1 and TRBJ2-7; 7 bases match TRBD2. CDR3 sequence reads: CASSRREGHEQYF. The CDR3 coding sequence is TGTGCCAGCAGTCGTAGGGAGGGACACGAGCAGTACTTC.